These T cell receptor beta chains were read from a single sample in a study of T cell responses to AZD1222 COVID-19 vaccine. Generated by immunoSEQ multiplex PCR, the TCRdb table keeps only in-frame clones and is missing some. Among more than 150,000 clones listed, about 90% were seen once. The sequencing used peripheral blood, collected on day 0 of AZD1222 vaccination. The source of these receptors is an adult in good health. The CDR3 runs from the conserved cysteine through the conserved F or W. Fields, in order: V gene, clone size, J gene, D gene, CDR3 protein, CDR3 DNA. D genes are given only for firm matches. A row's size may be missing; if present it is once, few, many or a size class.

V: TRBV19; size: .; J: TRBJ1-5; D: .; CDR3: CASSIVTGSLGNQPQHF; DNA: TGTGCCAGTAGTATAGTTACAGGTTCACTCGGAAATCAGCCCCAGCATTTT
V: TRBV6-5; size: .; J: TRBJ2-7; D: .; CDR3: CASSYSPSSYEQYF; DNA: TGTGCCAGCAGTTACAGTCCCAGCTCCTACGAGCAGTACTTC
V: TRBV6-5; size: few; J: TRBJ1-1; D: .; CDR3: CASSIEGSTEAFF; DNA: TGTGCCAGCAGCATCGAGGGATCTACTGAAGCTTTCTTT
V: TRBV18; size: .; J: TRBJ1-4; D: TRBD1; CDR3: CASSTGTGDEKLFF; DNA: TGTGCCAGCTCAACCGGGACAGGGGATGAAAAACTGTTTTTT
V: TRBV28; size: .; J: TRBJ2-1; D: .; CDR3: CASIRMSYNEQFF; DNA: TGTGCCAGCATTCGGATGAGCTACAATGAGCAGTTCTTC
V: TRBV29-1; size: once; J: TRBJ1-2; D: .; CDR3: CSVATGFNYGYTF; DNA: TGCAGCGTGGCAACAGGCTTTAACTATGGCTACACCTTC
V: TRBV9; size: .; J: TRBJ1-2; D: TRBD1; CDR3: CASSAEDRGYGYTF; DNA: TGTGCCAGCAGCGCCGAGGACAGGGGCTATGGCTACACCTTC
V: TRBV3-1/TRBV3-2; size: .; J: TRBJ2-7; D: .; CDR3: CASSQGQSWSYEQYF; DNA: TGTGCCAGCAGCCAAGGGCAGAGTTGGTCCTACGAGCAGTACTTC
V: TRBV5-1; size: .; J: TRBJ1-3; D: TRBD1; CDR3: CASSPGQGRDRNTIYF; DNA: TGCGCCAGCAGCCCTGGACAGGGTCGAGACAGAAACACCATATATTTT
V: TRBV7-9; size: .; J: TRBJ2-7; D: TRBD2; CDR3: CASSPGLAEPYEQYF; DNA: TGTGCCAGCAGCCCCGGACTAGCGGAACCCTACGAGCAGTACTTC
V: TRBV11-2; size: .; J: TRBJ2-7; D: .; CDR3: CASSLTGAEQYF; DNA: TGTGCCAGCAGCTTAACTGGGGCCGAGCAGTACTTC
V: TRBV27; size: once; J: TRBJ1-5; D: .; CDR3: CASSSSMDSLPFPQHF; DNA: TGTGCCAGCAGTTCCTCGATGGACAGCCTTCCTTTTCCCCAGCATTTT
V: TRBV5-1; size: .; J: TRBJ2-1; D: TRBD2; CDR3: CASSSGTSGGSEQFF; DNA: TGCGCCAGCAGCTCGGGGACTAGCGGGGGCTCTGAGCAGTTCTTC
V: TRBV11-2; size: .; J: TRBJ2-3; D: TRBD2; CDR3: CASSSGGGSTQYF; DNA: TGTGCCAGCAGCTCGGGGGGAGGGAGTACGCAGTATTTT
V: TRBV12-3/TRBV12-4; size: .; J: TRBJ2-3; D: .; CDR3: CASGQGGDTQYF; DNA: TGTGCCAGCGGCCAGGGGGGCGATACGCAGTATTTT
V: TRBV7-9; size: .; J: TRBJ1-3; D: .; CDR3: CASSLFRDSGNTIYF; DNA: TGTGCCAGCAGCTTATTCAGGGACTCTGGAAACACCATATATTTT
V: TRBV11-2; size: .; J: TRBJ1-6; D: .; CDR3: CASSSPPGGRSYNSPLHF; DNA: TGTGCCAGCAGCTCCCCTCCGGGGGGGCGCTCCTATAATTCACCCCTCCACTTT
V: TRBV19; size: .; J: TRBJ1-5; D: TRBD1; CDR3: CASSRQGASNQPQHF; DNA: TGTGCCAGTTCACGACAGGGTGCTAGCAATCAGCCCCAGCATTTT
V: TRBV24-1; size: few; J: TRBJ2-2; D: TRBD1; CDR3: CATSETSRDRATGELFF; DNA: TGTGCCACCAGTGAAACCTCCCGGGACAGGGCCACCGGGGAGCTGTTTTTT
V: TRBV5-1; size: .; J: TRBJ2-5; D: TRBD2; CDR3: CASSWEGGAETQYF; DNA: TGCGCCAGCAGCTGGGAGGGAGGGGCAGAGACCCAGTACTTC
V: TRBV7-2; size: .; J: TRBJ2-7; D: .; CDR3: CASSAQGSRQHEQYF; DNA: TGTGCCAGCAGCGCCCAGGGTTCGAGGCAGCACGAGCAGTACTTC
V: TRBV7-9; size: .; J: TRBJ1-1; D: TRBD1; CDR3: CASSFGDRATEAFF; DNA: TGTGCCAGCAGCTTTGGGGACAGGGCCACTGAAGCTTTCTTT
V: TRBV29-1; size: .; J: TRBJ1-1; D: .; CDR3: CSVRTNLNTEAFF; DNA: TGCAGCGTCCGGACAAACCTGAACACTGAAGCTTTCTTT
V: TRBV24-1; size: .; J: TRBJ1-6; D: .; CDR3: CATSRGQGSPLHF; DNA: TGTGCCACCAGTAGGGGACAAGGGTCACCCCTCCACTTT
V: TRBV5-1; size: .; J: TRBJ1-4; D: .; CDR3: CASSVNNEKLFF; DNA: TGCGCCAGCAGCGTGAATAATGAAAAACTGTTTTTT
V: TRBV30; size: .; J: TRBJ1-5; D: TRBD1; CDR3: CAWSVAGTGINQPQHF; DNA: TGTGCCTGGAGTGTGGCCGGGACAGGGATAAATCAGCCCCAGCATTTT
V: TRBV15; size: .; J: TRBJ1-2; D: .; CDR3: CATSREGRSYTF; DNA: TGTGCCACCAGCAGAGAGGGCAGGAGCTACACCTTC
V: TRBV19; size: .; J: TRBJ1-4; D: TRBD1; CDR3: CASRLGTGREKLFF; DNA: TGTGCCAGTAGGCTTGGGACAGGGCGAGAAAAACTGTTTTTT
V: TRBV18; size: .; J: TRBJ2-5; D: TRBD1; CDR3: CASSPTGGETQYF; DNA: TGTGCCAGCTCACCGACAGGGGGCGAGACCCAGTACTTC
V: TRBV4-3; size: .; J: TRBJ2-3; D: .; CDR3: CASSPTFTDTQYF; DNA: TGCGCCAGCAGCCCCACTTTTACCGATACGCAGTATTTT
V: TRBV18; size: .; J: TRBJ2-5; D: .; CDR3: CASSRSETQYF; DNA: TGTGCCAGCTCACGGTCGGAGACCCAGTACTTC
V: TRBV4-2; size: .; J: TRBJ1-6; D: TRBD1; CDR3: CASSHVGTVGNNSPLHF; DNA: TGTGCCAGCAGCCACGTGGGGACAGTTGGGAACAATTCACCCCTCCACTTT
V: TRBV19; size: .; J: TRBJ1-3; D: .; CDR3: CASRHVDNSGNTIYF; DNA: TGTGCCAGTAGGCACGTAGATAATTCCGGAAACACCATATATTTT
V: TRBV7-9; size: .; J: TRBJ1-3; D: .; CDR3: CASSLPTVVSGNTIYF; DNA: TGTGCCAGCAGCTTACCAACGGTAGTCTCTGGAAACACCATATATTTT
V: TRBV6-1; size: .; J: TRBJ1-6; D: TRBD1; CDR3: CASSERGQGSPLHF; DNA: TGTGCCAGCAGTGAACGAGGACAGGGATCACCCCTCCACTTT